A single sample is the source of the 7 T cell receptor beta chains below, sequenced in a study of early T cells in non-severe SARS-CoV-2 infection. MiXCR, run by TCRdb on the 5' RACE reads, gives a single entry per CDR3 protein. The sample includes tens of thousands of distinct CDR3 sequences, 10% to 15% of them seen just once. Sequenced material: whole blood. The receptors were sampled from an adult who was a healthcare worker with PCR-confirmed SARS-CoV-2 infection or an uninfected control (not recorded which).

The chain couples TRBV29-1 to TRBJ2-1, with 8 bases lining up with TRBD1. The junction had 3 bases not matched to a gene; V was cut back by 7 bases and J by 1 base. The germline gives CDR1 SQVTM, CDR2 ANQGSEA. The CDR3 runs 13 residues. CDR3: CSEGQGSYNEQFF. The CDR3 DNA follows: TGCAGCGAAGGACAGGGTTCCTACAATGAGCAGTTCTTC.

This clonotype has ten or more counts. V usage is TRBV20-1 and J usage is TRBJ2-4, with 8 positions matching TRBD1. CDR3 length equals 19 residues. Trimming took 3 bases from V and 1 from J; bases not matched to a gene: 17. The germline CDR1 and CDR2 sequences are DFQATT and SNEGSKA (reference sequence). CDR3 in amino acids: CSASSYGQGGEGAKNIQYF. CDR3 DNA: TGCAGTGCTAGTAGTTATGGACAGGGAGGAGAAGGGGCCAAAAACATTCAGTACTTC.

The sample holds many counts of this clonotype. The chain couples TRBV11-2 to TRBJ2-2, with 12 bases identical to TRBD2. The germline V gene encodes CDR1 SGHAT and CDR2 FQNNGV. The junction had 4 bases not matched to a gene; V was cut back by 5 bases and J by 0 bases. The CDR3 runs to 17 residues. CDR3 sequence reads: CASSKLAGGTNTGELFF. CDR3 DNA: TGTGCCAGCAGCAAACTAGCGGGGGGCACGAACACCGGGGAGCTGTTTTTT.

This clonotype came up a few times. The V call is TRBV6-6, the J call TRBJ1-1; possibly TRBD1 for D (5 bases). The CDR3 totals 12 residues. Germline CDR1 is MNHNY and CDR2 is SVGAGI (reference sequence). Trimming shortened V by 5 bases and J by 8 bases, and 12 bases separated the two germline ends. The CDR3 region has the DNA TGTGCCAGCAGTGATCAGGGTTCCGAAGCTTTCTTT. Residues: CASSDQGSEAFF.

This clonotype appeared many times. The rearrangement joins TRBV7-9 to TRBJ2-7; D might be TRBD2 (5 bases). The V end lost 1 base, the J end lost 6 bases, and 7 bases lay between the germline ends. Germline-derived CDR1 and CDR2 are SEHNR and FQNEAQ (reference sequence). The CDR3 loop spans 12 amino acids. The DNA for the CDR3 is TGTGCCAGCAGCTTAGTTCGGGGCGAGCAGTACTTC. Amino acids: CASSLVRGEQYF.

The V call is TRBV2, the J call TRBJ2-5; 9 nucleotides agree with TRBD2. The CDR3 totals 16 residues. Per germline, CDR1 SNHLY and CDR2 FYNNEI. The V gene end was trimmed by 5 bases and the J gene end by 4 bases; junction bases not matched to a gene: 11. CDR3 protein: CASSWGPSGDPETQYF. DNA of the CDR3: TGTGCCAGCAGTTGGGGGCCTAGCGGGGATCCAGAGACCCAGTACTTC.

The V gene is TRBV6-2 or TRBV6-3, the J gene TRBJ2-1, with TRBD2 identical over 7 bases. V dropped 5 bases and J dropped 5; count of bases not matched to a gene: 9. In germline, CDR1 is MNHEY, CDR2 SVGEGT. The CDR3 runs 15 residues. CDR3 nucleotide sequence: TGTGCCAGCAGTCTACGGGGACTACCGGACAATGAGCAGTTCTTC. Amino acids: CASSLRGLPDNEQFF.